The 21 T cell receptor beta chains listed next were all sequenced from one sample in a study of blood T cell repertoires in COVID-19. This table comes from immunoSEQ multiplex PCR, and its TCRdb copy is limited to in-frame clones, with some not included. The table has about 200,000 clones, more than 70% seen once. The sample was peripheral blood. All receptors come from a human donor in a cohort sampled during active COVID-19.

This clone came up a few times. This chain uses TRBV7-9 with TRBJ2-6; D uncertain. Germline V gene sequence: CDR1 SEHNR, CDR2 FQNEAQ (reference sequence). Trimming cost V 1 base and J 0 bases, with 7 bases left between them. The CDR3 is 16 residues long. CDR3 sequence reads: CASSLGAYSGANVLTF. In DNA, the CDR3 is TGTGCCAGCAGCTTAGGGGCCTACTCTGGGGCCAACGTCCTGACTTTC.

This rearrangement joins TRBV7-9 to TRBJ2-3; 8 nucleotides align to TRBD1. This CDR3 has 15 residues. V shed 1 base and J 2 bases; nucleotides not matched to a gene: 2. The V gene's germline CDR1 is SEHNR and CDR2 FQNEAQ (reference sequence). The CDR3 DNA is TGTGCCAGCAGCTTAGGACAGGGGTCCACAGATACGCAGTATTTT. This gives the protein CASSLGQGSTDTQYF.

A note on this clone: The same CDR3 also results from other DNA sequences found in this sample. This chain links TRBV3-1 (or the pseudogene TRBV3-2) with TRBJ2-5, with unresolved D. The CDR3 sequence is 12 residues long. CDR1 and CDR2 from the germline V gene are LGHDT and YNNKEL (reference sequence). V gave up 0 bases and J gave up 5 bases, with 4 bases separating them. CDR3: CASSQDRETQYF. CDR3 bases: TGTGCCAGCAGCCAAGATCGGGAGACCCAGTACTTC.

The CDR3 protein is CASRVVGQGSEKLFF. For the CDR3, the DNA is TGTGCCAGCAGGGTAGTGGGTCAGGGTAGTGAAAAACTGTTTTTT. The chain employs TRBV6-5 and TRBJ1-4, with D possibly being TRBD1 (5 bases). Per germline, CDR1 MNHEY and CDR2 SVGAGI. V lost 6 bases to trimming and J lost 7 bases, with 18 bases between them. There are 15 residues in the CDR3.

The CDR3 sequence is CASSIDQVEGGRSYGYTF. The CDR3 region has the DNA TGTGCCAGTAGTATAGACCAGGTTGAGGGGGGGCGAAGCTATGGCTACACCTTC. V gene TRBV19 combines with J gene TRBJ1-2, with a possible D match to TRBD1 (6 bases). This CDR3 has 18 amino acids. Germline lookup yields CDR1 LNHDA and CDR2 SQIVND (reference sequence). Between the trimmed V and J ends, which lost 0 bases and 4 bases, there was a span of 21 bases.

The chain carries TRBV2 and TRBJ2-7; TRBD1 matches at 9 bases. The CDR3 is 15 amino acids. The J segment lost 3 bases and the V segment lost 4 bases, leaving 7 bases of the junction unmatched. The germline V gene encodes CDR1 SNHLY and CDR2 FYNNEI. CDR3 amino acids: CASSGLGQGNYEQYF. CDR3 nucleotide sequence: TGTGCCAGCAGTGGTCTTGGACAGGGGAACTACGAGCAGTACTTC.

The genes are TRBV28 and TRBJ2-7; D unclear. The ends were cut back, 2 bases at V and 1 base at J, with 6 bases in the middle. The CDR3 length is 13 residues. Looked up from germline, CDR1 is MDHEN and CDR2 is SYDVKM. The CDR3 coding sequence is TGTGCCAGCAGTTTAGGGCCATCCTACGAGCAGTACTTC. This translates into CASSLGPSYEQYF.

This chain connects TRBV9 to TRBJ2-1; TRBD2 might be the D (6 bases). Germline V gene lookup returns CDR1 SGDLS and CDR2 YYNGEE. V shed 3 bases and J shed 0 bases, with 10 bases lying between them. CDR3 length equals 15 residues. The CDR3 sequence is CASSGGINSYNEQFF. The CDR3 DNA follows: TGTGCCAGCAGCGGCGGGATAAACTCCTACAATGAGCAGTTCTTC.

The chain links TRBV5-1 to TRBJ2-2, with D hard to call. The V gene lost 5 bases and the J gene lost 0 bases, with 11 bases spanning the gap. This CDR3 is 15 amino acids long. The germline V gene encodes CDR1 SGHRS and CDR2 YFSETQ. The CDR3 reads CASSERLANTGELFF. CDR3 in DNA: TGCGCCAGCAGTGAGAGGTTAGCGAACACCGGGGAGCTGTTTTTT.

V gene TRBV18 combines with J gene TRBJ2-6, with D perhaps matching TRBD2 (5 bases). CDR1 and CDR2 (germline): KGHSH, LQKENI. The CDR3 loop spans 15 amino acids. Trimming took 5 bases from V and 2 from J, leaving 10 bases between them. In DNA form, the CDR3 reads TGTGCCAGCTCATCCGCGAGGGCTGGGGCCAACGTCCTGACTTTC. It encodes CASSSARAGANVLTF.

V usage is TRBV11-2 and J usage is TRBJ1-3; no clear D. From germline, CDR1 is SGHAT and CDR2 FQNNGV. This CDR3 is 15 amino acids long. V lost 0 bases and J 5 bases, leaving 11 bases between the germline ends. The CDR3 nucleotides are TGTGCCAGCAGCTTAGACTCCGGGTACAGAAACACCATATATTTT. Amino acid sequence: CASSLDSGYRNTIYF.

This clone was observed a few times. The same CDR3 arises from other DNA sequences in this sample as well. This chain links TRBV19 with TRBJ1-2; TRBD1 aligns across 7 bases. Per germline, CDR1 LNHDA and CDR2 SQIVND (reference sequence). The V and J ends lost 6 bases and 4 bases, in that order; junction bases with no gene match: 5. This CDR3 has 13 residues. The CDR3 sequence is CASRDRQGYGYTF. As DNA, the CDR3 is TGTGCCAGTAGGGATCGACAGGGCTATGGCTACACCTTC.

The CDR3 nucleotides read TGTGCCAGCAGCCAAAATAGCGGGGGGACCGGGGCGCAGTATTTT. Amino acids: CASSQNSGGTGAQYF. V gene TRBV7-6 combines with J gene TRBJ2-3, with 10 bases lining up with TRBD2. The germline gives CDR1 SGHVS, CDR2 FNYEAQ. Trimming took 5 bases from V and 10 from J; bases not matched to a gene: 12. The CDR3 runs 15 residues.

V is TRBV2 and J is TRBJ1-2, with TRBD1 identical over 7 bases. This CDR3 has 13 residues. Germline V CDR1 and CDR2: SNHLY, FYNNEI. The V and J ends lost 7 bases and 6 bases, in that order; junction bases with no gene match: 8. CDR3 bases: TGTGCCAGCACCCCGGGAGGGGGCCATGGCTACACCTTC. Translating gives CASTPGGGHGYTF.

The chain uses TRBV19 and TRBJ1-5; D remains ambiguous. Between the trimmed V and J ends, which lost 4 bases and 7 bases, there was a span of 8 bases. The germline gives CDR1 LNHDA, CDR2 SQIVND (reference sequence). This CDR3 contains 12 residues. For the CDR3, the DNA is TGTGCCAGTAGTACCACTCGGCAGCCCCAGCATTTT. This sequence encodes CASSTTRQPQHF. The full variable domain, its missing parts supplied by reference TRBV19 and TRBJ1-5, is DGGITQSPKYLFRKEGQNVTLSCEQNLNHDAMYWYRQDPGQGLRLIYYSQIVNDFQKGDIAEGYSVSREKKESFPLTVTSAQKNPTAFYLCASSTTRQPQHFGDGTRLSIL.

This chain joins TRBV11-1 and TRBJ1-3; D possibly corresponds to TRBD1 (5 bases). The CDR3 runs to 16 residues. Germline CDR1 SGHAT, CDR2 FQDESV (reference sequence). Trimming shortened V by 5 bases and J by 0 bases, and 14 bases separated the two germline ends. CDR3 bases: TGTGCCAGCAGCGCCCCGGGGGACTACTCTGGAAACACCATATATTTT. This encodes CASSAPGDYSGNTIYF.

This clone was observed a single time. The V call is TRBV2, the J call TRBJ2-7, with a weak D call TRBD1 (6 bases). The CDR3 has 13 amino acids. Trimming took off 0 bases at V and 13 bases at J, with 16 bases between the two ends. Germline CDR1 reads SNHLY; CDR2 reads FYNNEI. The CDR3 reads CASSEAPRGTNYF. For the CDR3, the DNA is TGTGCCAGCAGTGAAGCCCCGAGGGGGACGAACTACTTC.

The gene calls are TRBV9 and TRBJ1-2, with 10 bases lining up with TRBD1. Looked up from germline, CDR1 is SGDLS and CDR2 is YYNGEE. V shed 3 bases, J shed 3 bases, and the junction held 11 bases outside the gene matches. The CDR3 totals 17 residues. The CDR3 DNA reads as TGTGCCAGCAGCGCACGACCGGGACAGGGGCACGACTATGGCTACACCTTC. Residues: CASSARPGQGHDYGYTF.

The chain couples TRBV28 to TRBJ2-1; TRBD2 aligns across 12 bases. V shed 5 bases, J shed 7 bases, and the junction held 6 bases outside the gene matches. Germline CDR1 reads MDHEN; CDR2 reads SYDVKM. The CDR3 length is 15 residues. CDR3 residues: CASSILAGGRNEQFF. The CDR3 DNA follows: TGTGCCAGCAGTATACTAGCGGGAGGAAGGAATGAGCAGTTCTTC.

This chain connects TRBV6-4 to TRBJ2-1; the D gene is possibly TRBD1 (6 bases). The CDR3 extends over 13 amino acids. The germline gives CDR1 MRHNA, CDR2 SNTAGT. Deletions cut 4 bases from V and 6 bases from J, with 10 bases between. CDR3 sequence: CASSARDTNEQFF. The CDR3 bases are TGTGCCAGCAGTGCGAGGGACACCAATGAGCAGTTCTTC.

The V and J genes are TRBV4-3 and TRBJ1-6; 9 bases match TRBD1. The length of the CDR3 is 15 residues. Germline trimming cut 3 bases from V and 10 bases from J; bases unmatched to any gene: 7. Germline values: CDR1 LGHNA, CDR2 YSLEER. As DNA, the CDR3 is TGCGCCAGCAGCCAGGACAGGGGTATATCCTCACCCCTCCACTTT. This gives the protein CASSQDRGISSPLHF.